Described below is a single T cell receptor (beta chain) sequence and its context. Its antigen remains unknown. The data belong to a study of vaccination and CD4 T cells after COVID-19. At the level of the study: Convalescent cases consisted of six males and four females, of whom two were Hispanic. Participants got two doses of BNT162b2 or mRNA-1273 vaccine. Taking of post-vaccine samples occurred a median about 70 days after dose two (range 14 to 241).

Researchers used the Oncomine TCR Beta short-read assay to sequence DNA from cultured CD4+ T cells. Via MiXCR, TCRdb re-called the PCR reads, giving one row per CDR3 protein. The sample holds fewer than 15,000 distinct CDR3 sequences; nearly 45% are singletons and the top ten take roughly 7.3%. The treatment denotes: approximately 9-day PBMC culture with coronavirus spike peptide pools or control peptides (ViraFEST assay). Negative selection separated CD4+ T cells from approximately 11-day cultures. The V and J ends lost 5 bases and 2 bases, in that order; junction bases with no gene match: 7. This CDR3 comprises 15 residues. Germline CDR1 is SGHAT and CDR2 is FQNNGV.

The TCR sequence derives from a human donor who had recovered from COVID-19. This specimen consisted of CD4+ T cells from blood, cultured in vitro, obtained after SARS-CoV-2 vaccination. This rearrangement joins TRBV11-2 to TRBJ2-5, with TRBD2 matching 8 bases. CDR3 region: CASSPGGRLQETQYF. The CDR3 DNA follows: TGTGCCAGCAGCCCGGGGGGGCGGTTACAAGAGACCCAGTACTTC. The full variable domain, completed using reference TRBV11-2 and TRBJ2-5, is EAGVAQSPRYKIIEKRQSVAFWCNPISGHATLYWYQQILGQGPKLLIQFQNNGVVDDSQLPKDRFSAERLKGVDSTLKIQPAKLEDSAVYLCASSPGGRLQETQYFGPGTRLLVL.